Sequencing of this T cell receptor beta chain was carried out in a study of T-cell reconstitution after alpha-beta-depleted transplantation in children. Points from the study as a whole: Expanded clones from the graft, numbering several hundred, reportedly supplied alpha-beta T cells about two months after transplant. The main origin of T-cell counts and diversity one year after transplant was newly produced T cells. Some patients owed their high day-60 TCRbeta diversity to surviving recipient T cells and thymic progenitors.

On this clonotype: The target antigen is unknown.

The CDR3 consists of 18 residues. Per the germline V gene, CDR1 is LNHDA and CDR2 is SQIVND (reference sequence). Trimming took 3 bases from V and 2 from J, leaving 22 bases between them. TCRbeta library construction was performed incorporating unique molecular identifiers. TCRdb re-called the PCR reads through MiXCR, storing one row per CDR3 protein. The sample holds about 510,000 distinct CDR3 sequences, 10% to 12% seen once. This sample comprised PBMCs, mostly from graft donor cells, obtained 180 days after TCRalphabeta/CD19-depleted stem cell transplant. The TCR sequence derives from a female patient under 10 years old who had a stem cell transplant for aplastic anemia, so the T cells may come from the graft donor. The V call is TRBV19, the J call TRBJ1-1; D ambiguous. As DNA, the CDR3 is TGTGCCAGTAGTATTATGCCCTTCGATGGCTGGCTAAACACTGAAGCTTTCTTT. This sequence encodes CASSIMPFDGWLNTEAFF.